A selection of T cell receptor beta chains follows, all from one sample in a study of tumor-infiltrating lymphocytes in primary liver carcinoma. TCRdb analysed the multiplex PCR reads with MiXCR anew, one entry per CDR3 protein. The table includes approximately 54,000 distinct CDR3 sequences, 70% to 75% detected once. Sequences were obtained from liver tumor tissue from sampling region 2. These TCRs come from a man in his forties with primary liver carcinoma and hepatitis B virus infection. CDR3s include the opening cysteine and the closing phenylalanine or tryptophan. The order of the fields is D gene, clone size, J gene, CDR3 length, V gene, CDR3 protein, CDR3 DNA. D genes are given only for firm matches. Clone size is given for some rows only: seen once, a few or many times, or a class if the clone is expanded.

D gene: TRBD2
clone size: NA
J gene: TRBJ2-1
CDR3 length: 15
V gene: TRBV12-3/TRBV12-4
CDR3 protein: CASNIRLAGGNEQFF
CDR3 DNA: TGTGCCAGCAATATTAGACTAGCGGGCGGCAATGAGCAGTTCTTC

D gene: NA
clone size: NA
J gene: TRBJ2-3
CDR3 length: 15
V gene: TRBV7-9
CDR3 protein: CASSFQEGYTDTQYF
CDR3 DNA: TGTGCCAGCAGCTTCCAGGAGGGGTACACAGATACTCAGTATTTT

D gene: NA
clone size: NA
J gene: TRBJ2-7
CDR3 length: 14
V gene: TRBV12-3/TRBV12-4
CDR3 protein: CACRLDSSSYGQYF
CDR3 DNA: TGTGCCTGCAGACTCGACTCCAGCTCCTACGGGCAGTACTTC

D gene: NA
clone size: few
J gene: TRBJ1-2
CDR3 length: 14
V gene: TRBV30
CDR3 protein: CAWSPCDGLAGYTF
CDR3 DNA: TGTGCCTGGAGTCCTTGTGATGGACTGGCGGGCTACACCTTC

D gene: NA
clone size: many
J gene: TRBJ2-3
CDR3 length: 12
V gene: TRBV5-4
CDR3 protein: CASSLALRAQYF
CDR3 DNA: TGTGCCAGCAGCTTGGCCTTGAGGGCGCAGTATTTT

D gene: NA
clone size: NA
J gene: TRBJ2-5
CDR3 length: 16
V gene: TRBV10-3
CDR3 protein: CAIRPPLSHPVETQCF
CDR3 DNA: TGTGCCATCAGACCCCCCTTGAGCCACCCAGTTGAGACCCAGTGCTTC

D gene: TRBD1
clone size: many
J gene: TRBJ1-4
CDR3 length: 14
V gene: TRBV4-1
CDR3 protein: CASSPDRVNEKLFF
CDR3 DNA: TGCGCCAGCAGCCCGGACAGGGTAAATGAAAAACTGTTTTTT

D gene: NA
clone size: NA
J gene: TRBJ2-5
CDR3 length: 14
V gene: TRBV6-5
CDR3 protein: CTSSYDLDHETQYF
CDR3 DNA: TGTACCAGCAGTTACGATCTCGACCACGAGACCCAGTACTTC

D gene: NA
clone size: NA
J gene: TRBJ2-3
CDR3 length: 15
V gene: TRBV11-3
CDR3 protein: CTSGLKGRSGDTQYF
CDR3 DNA: TGTACCAGCGGTTTAAAGGGAAGGTCGGGAGATACGCAGTATTTT

D gene: TRBD2
clone size: NA
J gene: TRBJ2-7
CDR3 length: 17
V gene: TRBV4-1
CDR3 protein: CASSQLGETSGSNEQYF
CDR3 DNA: TGCGCCAGCAGCCAATTGGGAGAAACTAGCGGGAGCAACGAGCAGTACTTC

D gene: TRBD1
clone size: once
J gene: TRBJ2-2
CDR3 length: 17
V gene: TRBV29-1
CDR3 protein: CSARTGGAKVVTRELFF
CDR3 DNA: TGCAGCGCTAGGACAGGGGGCGCAAAAGTGGTCACCCGTGAGCTGTTTTTT

D gene: NA
clone size: NA
J gene: TRBJ2-7
CDR3 length: 14
V gene: TRBV4-2
CDR3 protein: CASSQERVSYDQYF
CDR3 DNA: TGTGCCAGTAGCCAAGAGCGGGTCTCCTACGATCAGTACTTC

D gene: NA
clone size: once
J gene: TRBJ2-1
CDR3 length: 13
V gene: TRBV28
CDR3 protein: CGSRSEQYNEQLF
CDR3 DNA: TGTGGCAGCAGGTCGGAGCAGTACAATGAGCAGTTATTC

D gene: TRBD2
clone size: NA
J gene: TRBJ2-2
CDR3 length: 16
V gene: TRBV12-3/TRBV12-4
CDR3 protein: CASSPGGSGSAGELYF
CDR3 DNA: TGTGCGAGCAGCCCTGGAGGTAGCGGGAGTGCCGGGGAGCTGTATTTT

D gene: TRBD2
clone size: NA
J gene: TRBJ2-1
CDR3 length: 15
V gene: TRBV5-4
CDR3 protein: CASSPPLRDYNVQFF
CDR3 DNA: TGTGCCAGCAGCCCCCCATTGCGGGACTACAATGTACAGTTCTTC

D gene: NA
clone size: NA
J gene: TRBJ2-7
CDR3 length: 14
V gene: TRBV7-9
CDR3 protein: CVGSPNRVPDEQYF
CDR3 DNA: TGCGTCGGCAGCCCAAACAGGGTTCCCGACGAGCAGTACTTC

D gene: TRBD2
clone size: NA
J gene: TRBJ2-2
CDR3 length: 14
V gene: TRBV12-3/TRBV12-4
CDR3 protein: CASDKREFGWELFF
CDR3 DNA: TGTGCCAGCGATAAGCGGGAGTTTGGCTGGGAGCTGTTTTTT

D gene: TRBD1
clone size: NA
J gene: TRBJ2-7
CDR3 length: 14
V gene: TRBV29-1
CDR3 protein: CRLITGGSPYEEYF
CDR3 DNA: TGCAGGCTTATAACAGGGGGCAGCCCCTACGAGGAGTACTTC

D gene: NA
clone size: NA
J gene: TRBJ1-2
CDR3 length: 14
V gene: TRBV6-1
CDR3 protein: CASSVKHAIYGYTF
CDR3 DNA: TGCGCCAGCAGTGTGAAGCATGCTATTTATGGCTACACCTTC

D gene: TRBD1
clone size: NA
J gene: TRBJ2-7
CDR3 length: 15
V gene: TRBV11-2
CDR3 protein: CASSLGRGLTTEQYF
CDR3 DNA: TGCGCCAGCAGCTTAGGCAGGGGGCTTACCACCGAGCAGTACTTC

D gene: NA
clone size: NA
J gene: TRBJ2-7
CDR3 length: 14
V gene: TRBV6-1
CDR3 protein: CATSLGRDSYEQYF
CDR3 DNA: TGTGCCACCTCTCTAGGCAGAGACTCCTACGAGCAGTACTTC

D gene: TRBD2
clone size: NA
J gene: TRBJ2-1
CDR3 length: 16
V gene: TRBV5-1
CDR3 protein: CTSSLGGTSGRNEHFF
CDR3 DNA: TGCACCAGTAGCTTGGGGGGGACTAGCGGGAGGAATGAGCACTTCTTC

D gene: NA
clone size: NA
J gene: TRBJ1-1
CDR3 length: 16
V gene: TRBV11-2
CDR3 protein: CASIFDLSGRVAEAFF
CDR3 DNA: TGTGCCAGCATCTTCGATTTGAGCGGAAGAGTCGCTGAAGCCTTCTTT

D gene: NA
clone size: NA
J gene: TRBJ2-3
CDR3 length: 14
V gene: TRBV20-1
CDR3 protein: CSASGTSGTDTRYF
CDR3 DNA: TGCAGTGCTAGCGGGACCAGCGGCACAGATACGCGGTATTTT

D gene: TRBD2
clone size: NA
J gene: TRBJ2-4
CDR3 length: 21
V gene: TRBV4-2
CDR3 protein: CASSRDHSLAGGLIAKNIQYF
CDR3 DNA: TGTGCCAGCAGCCGAGATCATTCTCTAGCGGGAGGACTTATAGCCAAAAACATTCAGTACTTC

D gene: TRBD2
clone size: many
J gene: TRBJ2-1
CDR3 length: 15
V gene: TRBV28
CDR3 protein: CASTPTSGSYNEQFF
CDR3 DNA: TGTGCCAGCACGCCGACTAGCGGGTCCTACAATGAGCAGTTCTTC

D gene: NA
clone size: NA
J gene: TRBJ1-1
CDR3 length: 14
V gene: TRBV9
CDR3 protein: CASSVTGRGTEAFF
CDR3 DNA: TGTGCCAGCAGCGTAACAGGGAGGGGCACTGAAGCTTTCTTT

D gene: TRBD1
clone size: many
J gene: TRBJ2-1
CDR3 length: 12
V gene: TRBV6-6
CDR3 protein: CASSPTGDEQFF
CDR3 DNA: TGTGCCAGCAGCCCGACAGGGGATGAGCAGTTCTTC

D gene: TRBD2
clone size: many
J gene: TRBJ2-1
CDR3 length: 16
V gene: TRBV6-5
CDR3 protein: CASRPPRAGGYNEQFF
CDR3 DNA: TGTGCCAGCAGACCCCCTAGGGCGGGAGGGTACAATGAGCAGTTCTTC

D gene: TRBD1
clone size: NA
J gene: TRBJ1-1
CDR3 length: 15
V gene: TRBV29-1
CDR3 protein: CSLIGTGGAVTEALF
CDR3 DNA: TGCAGCCTTATCGGGACAGGGGGCGCCGTCACTGAAGCTTTATTT

D gene: TRBD2
clone size: few
J gene: TRBJ2-3
CDR3 length: 15
V gene: TRBV12-3/TRBV12-4
CDR3 protein: CVSTQVAGTTDTQYF
CDR3 DNA: TGTGTCAGCACCCAGGTAGCGGGCACCACAGATACGCAGTATTTT

D gene: NA
clone size: NA
J gene: TRBJ2-5
CDR3 length: 17
V gene: TRBV14
CDR3 protein: CVSNQDHAPEFQETQYF
CDR3 DNA: TGTGTCAGCAATCAAGACCACGCCCCGGAGTTCCAAGAGACCCAGTACTTC

D gene: NA
clone size: NA
J gene: TRBJ1-6
CDR3 length: 14
V gene: TRBV7-8
CDR3 protein: CASSLEPYNSPLHF
CDR3 DNA: TGTGCCAGCAGCTTAGAACCCTATAATTCACCCCTCCATTTT

D gene: NA
clone size: NA
J gene: TRBJ1-5
CDR3 length: 17
V gene: TRBV5-6
CDR3 protein: CASSLVQEGGSNQPQHF
CDR3 DNA: TGTGCCAGCAGCCTCGTACAGGAGGGAGGTAGCAATCAGCCCCAGCATTTT

D gene: TRBD1
clone size: many
J gene: TRBJ2-1
CDR3 length: 16
V gene: TRBV10-2
CDR3 protein: CASSEPGQTSYNEQFF
CDR3 DNA: TGCGCCAGCAGTGAGCCGGGACAGACCTCCTACAATGAGCAGTTCTTC

D gene: NA
clone size: NA
J gene: TRBJ2-1
CDR3 length: 14
V gene: TRBV10-3
CDR3 protein: CAISDSRVADEQFF
CDR3 DNA: TGTGCCATCAGTGATTCTAGGGTGGCCGATGAGCAGTTCTTC

D gene: NA
clone size: few
J gene: TRBJ2-5
CDR3 length: 12
V gene: TRBV28
CDR3 protein: CASSIDGETQYF
CDR3 DNA: TGTGCCAGCAGTATTGACGGGGAGACCCAGTACTTC

D gene: NA
clone size: once
J gene: TRBJ2-6
CDR3 length: 16
V gene: TRBV6-6
CDR3 protein: CASTDAGSSGANVLTF
CDR3 DNA: TGTGCCAGCACCGACGCCGGGAGCTCTGGGGCCAACGTCCTGACTTTC

D gene: TRBD2
clone size: many
J gene: TRBJ2-4
CDR3 length: 18
V gene: TRBV10-3
CDR3 protein: CAISESGAGAGTKNIQYF
CDR3 DNA: TGTGCCATCAGTGAGTCCGGAGCGGGAGCGGGGACCAAAAACATTCAGTACTTC

D gene: NA
clone size: few
J gene: TRBJ2-7
CDR3 length: 16
V gene: TRBV20-1
CDR3 protein: CSARDHHQGGKHEQYF
CDR3 DNA: TGCAGTGCTAGAGATCACCACCAAGGTGGGAAACACGAGCAGTACTTC

D gene: NA
clone size: NA
J gene: TRBJ2-3
CDR3 length: 13
V gene: TRBV28
CDR3 protein: CASSLTRSDMQYF
CDR3 DNA: TGTGCCAGCAGTCTAACACGGTCAGATATGCAGTATTTT

D gene: NA
clone size: NA
J gene: TRBJ1-2
CDR3 length: 14
V gene: TRBV7-9
CDR3 protein: CASSRVGPVYGYTF
CDR3 DNA: TGTGCCAGCAGCCGTGTCGGGCCAGTCTATGGCTACACCTTC

D gene: NA
clone size: NA
J gene: TRBJ2-3
CDR3 length: 19
V gene: TRBV24-1
CDR3 protein: CATSDLSDRDSASTDTQYF
CDR3 DNA: TGTGCCACCAGTGATTTGTCAGACCGCGACAGTGCTAGCACAGATACGCAGTATTTT

D gene: NA
clone size: NA
J gene: TRBJ2-1
CDR3 length: 11
V gene: TRBV13
CDR3 protein: CANSIVNEQFF
CDR3 DNA: TGTGCCAACAGCATAGTAAATGAGCAGTTCTTC

D gene: TRBD2
clone size: once
J gene: TRBJ2-7
CDR3 length: 15
V gene: TRBV10-2
CDR3 protein: CASSRGLAGGDEQYF
CDR3 DNA: TGCGCCAGCAGCCGCGGACTAGCGGGAGGAGACGAGCAGTACTTC

D gene: NA
clone size: NA
J gene: TRBJ2-2
CDR3 length: 15
V gene: TRBV11-1
CDR3 protein: CASSLASANTGELSF
CDR3 DNA: TGTGCCAGTAGCTTGGCGTCCGCGAACACCGGGGAGCTGTCTTTT

D gene: NA
clone size: few
J gene: TRBJ2-1
CDR3 length: 13
V gene: TRBV29-1
CDR3 protein: CSVGLETYNEQFF
CDR3 DNA: TGCAGCGTAGGGCTCGAGACCTACAATGAGCAGTTCTTC

D gene: NA
clone size: many
J gene: TRBJ2-1
CDR3 length: 16
V gene: TRBV2
CDR3 protein: CASRLEGLNPYNEQFF
CDR3 DNA: TGTGCCAGCAGGCTAGAGGGGCTCAATCCCTACAATGAGCAGTTCTTC

D gene: TRBD2
clone size: NA
J gene: TRBJ2-3
CDR3 length: 16
V gene: TRBV11-1
CDR3 protein: CASSKGLAVSTDIQYF
CDR3 DNA: TGTGCCAGCAGCAAGGGACTAGCGGTTAGCACAGACATTCAGTATTTT

D gene: NA
clone size: NA
J gene: TRBJ2-3
CDR3 length: 12
V gene: TRBV5-1
CDR3 protein: CANSMEVHTQYF
CDR3 DNA: TGCGCCAACAGCATGGAGGTCCATACGCAGTATTTT

D gene: TRBD1
clone size: few
J gene: TRBJ2-1
CDR3 length: 13
V gene: TRBV6-1
CDR3 protein: CASSGQGRNEQFF
CDR3 DNA: TGTGCCAGCAGTGGACAGGGTCGCAATGAGCAGTTTTTC

D gene: NA
clone size: NA
J gene: TRBJ2-1
CDR3 length: 14
V gene: TRBV11-3
CDR3 protein: CASSLDIQGGEQLF
CDR3 DNA: TGTGCCAGCAGCTTAGACATACAGGGCGGCGAGCAGTTATTC

D gene: NA
clone size: NA
J gene: TRBJ2-2
CDR3 length: 13
V gene: TRBV11-1
CDR3 protein: CASSLVAGGELFF
CDR3 DNA: TGTGCCAGCAGTTTAGTAGCCGGTGGGGAGCTGTTTTTT

D gene: NA
clone size: NA
J gene: TRBJ1-6
CDR3 length: 16
V gene: TRBV7-8
CDR3 protein: CASSLGRQEINSSLHF
CDR3 DNA: TGTGCCAGCAGCTTAGGTCGACAGGAGATTAATTCATCCCTCCACTTT

D gene: NA
clone size: many
J gene: TRBJ2-6
CDR3 length: 16
V gene: TRBV5-4
CDR3 protein: CASSPILAAGANVLTF
CDR3 DNA: TGTGCCAGCAGCCCGATTTTAGCTGCTGGGGCCAACGTCCTGACTTTC

D gene: NA
clone size: many
J gene: TRBJ1-1
CDR3 length: 12
V gene: TRBV30
CDR3 protein: CAWSPGNTEAFF
CDR3 DNA: TGTGCCTGGAGTCCAGGGAACACTGAAGCTTTCTTT

D gene: NA
clone size: many
J gene: TRBJ2-7
CDR3 length: 16
V gene: TRBV7-8
CDR3 protein: CASSLGGGGPSYEQYF
CDR3 DNA: TGTGCCAGCAGCTTAGGGGGGGGCGGTCCTTCCTACGAGCAGTACTTC

D gene: NA
clone size: NA
J gene: TRBJ2-2
CDR3 length: 16
V gene: TRBV4-1
CDR3 protein: CASSQARAANTGELFF
CDR3 DNA: TGCGCCAGCAGCCAAGCTCGGGCGGCAAACACCGGGGAGCTGTTTTTT

D gene: NA
clone size: NA
J gene: TRBJ2-7
CDR3 length: 14
V gene: TRBV11-2
CDR3 protein: CASSLTDEAYGQYF
CDR3 DNA: TGTGCCAGCAGCTTAACTGACGAAGCCTACGGACAGTACTTC

D gene: NA
clone size: many
J gene: TRBJ1-1
CDR3 length: 15
V gene: TRBV30
CDR3 protein: CAWNPRGARGTEAFF
CDR3 DNA: TGTGCCTGGAACCCGAGGGGGGCGAGGGGCACTGAAGCTTTCTTT